The present T cell receptor (beta chain) was sequenced within a study of cytomegalovirus exposure and HLA in healthy donors. The study's findings and limits: In vitro, three CMV-associated chains proved specific for CMV antigens. A prior analysis recorded that most TCR beta V segments were productive about 87% or about 30% of the time. Among TCR beta chains, those listed as cytomegalovirus-associated numbered more than 150.

Donors were nominally healthy when sampled, though unrecorded immune exposures were likely. Regarding this clone: The antigen remains undetermined.

Researchers ran the PCR with 60 Vbeta and 13 Jbeta primers. Clones were sequenced by immunoSEQ multiplex PCR, and TCRdb holds only the in-frame ones, with some missing. Among roughly 160,000 clones listed, about 88% were seen once. With 5 bases clipped from V and 4 bases from J, the junction kept 8 bases outside the gene matches. The CDR3 is made up of 16 amino acids. From germline, CDR1 is SNHLY and CDR2 FYNNEI. The chain uses TRBV2 and TRBJ2-3; 11 bases line up with TRBD1. The sequence came from a man aged 30 to 39 in good health and CMV-seropositive. The source material was PBMCs. In nucleotides, the CDR3 is TGTGCCAGCAGTCCCCTCCTGGACAGGGGGCCAGATACGCAGTATTTT. Translation gives CASSPLLDRGPDTQYF.